These 27 T cell receptor beta chains originate from one sample sequenced in a study of cytomegalovirus exposure and HLA in healthy donors. In the PCR, 60 Vbeta and 13 Jbeta primers were used. Data came from immunoSEQ multiplex PCR; TCRdb stores just in-frame clones and leaves some out. There are around 140,000 clones in the sample, with under 2% held by the top ten. The sequenced sample was PBMCs. These receptors came from a woman aged 40 to 50 in good health and CMV-seronegative.

The chain recombines TRBV7-8 with TRBJ1-5, with D perhaps matching TRBD1 (5 bases). V gave up 2 bases and J gave up 0 bases, with 8 bases separating them. The CDR3 has 15 amino acids. Germline assignment: CDR1 SGHVS and CDR2 FQNEAQ. CDR3 sequence (DNA): TGTGCCAGCAGCTTAACCGGACATAGCAATCAGCCCCAGCATTTT. Amino acids: CASSLTGHSNQPQHF.

CDR3 region: CSVAQGSTNEKLFF. The CDR3 DNA follows: TGCAGCGTTGCCCAGGGTTCAACTAATGAAAAACTGTTTTTT. This chain joins TRBV29-1 and TRBJ1-4, with D possibly being TRBD1 (5 bases). Germline V gives CDR1 SQVTM, CDR2 ANQGSEA. V was shortened by 4 bases and J by 0 bases, with 9 bases between the two germline ends. The CDR3 loop spans 14 amino acids.

The chain uses TRBV14 and TRBJ2-2; maybe TRBD1 (5 bases). Germline V gene data show CDR1 as SGHDN and CDR2 as FVKESK. This CDR3 is built from 17 residues. V was pared by 2 bases and J by 0 bases, with 13 bases between. CDR3 sequence: CASSQLSGQPNTGELFF. The CDR3 nucleotides read TGTGCCAGCAGCCAACTCTCAGGGCAGCCGAACACCGGGGAGCTGTTTTTT.

CDR3 nucleotide sequence: TGTGCCCCTGGACTCGCGGATCCTCCTGACGAGCAGTACTTC. The encoded protein is CAPGLADPPDEQYF. The gene calls are TRBV27 and TRBJ2-7; possibly TRBD2 for D (5 bases). There are 14 residues in the CDR3. Germline lookup yields CDR1 MNHEY and CDR2 SMNVEV (reference sequence). V was cut by 11 bases and J by 5 bases, with 22 bases left in between.

The rearrangement links TRBV7-9 to TRBJ2-7; 8 bases are a match to TRBD1. Germline lookup yields CDR1 SEHNR and CDR2 FQNEAQ (reference sequence). V was clipped by 5 bases and J by 5 bases; unmatched bases: 14. The CDR3 totals 16 residues. The CDR3 DNA reads as TGTGCCAGCAGCCCCACCTTCAGGACAGGGATCCACGAGCAGTACTTC. As protein: CASSPTFRTGIHEQYF.

The CDR3 loop is CASSRGAPRDTEAFF. In nucleotides, the CDR3 is TGTGCCAGCAGCCGGGGGGCTCCTAGGGACACTGAAGCTTTCTTT. The chain joins TRBV28 to TRBJ1-1, with D possibly matching TRBD1 (6 bases). This CDR3 comprises 15 residues. CDR1 and CDR2 (germline): MDHEN, SYDVKM. V shed 6 bases and J shed 3 bases, with 17 bases lying between them.

CDR3: CASSEYPLSGGAYNEQFF. In DNA, the CDR3 is TGTGCCAGCAGTGAATACCCCCTAAGCGGGGGGGCTTACAATGAGCAGTTCTTC. The V and J genes are TRBV2 and TRBJ2-1; TRBD2 agrees at 10 bases. This CDR3 comprises 18 residues. J lost 4 bases, V lost 2 bases, and 11 bases had no gene match. CDR1 SNHLY and CDR2 FYNNEI come from the germline V gene. Based on the CDR3 plus reference TRBV2 and TRBJ2-1, the full variable domain is EPEVTQTPSHQVTQMGQEVILRCVPISNHLYFYWYRQILGQKVEFLVSFYNNEISEKSEIFDDQFSVERPDGSNFTLKIRSTKLEDSAMYFCASSEYPLSGGAYNEQFFGPGTRLTVL.

As for this clone: A read error may account for a junction end that differs from germline. The chain uses TRBV7-7 and TRBJ1-4, with D tentatively TRBD1 (5 bases). Germline CDR1 is SSHAT and CDR2 is FNYEAQ (reference sequence). The CDR3 has 17 amino acids. CDR3 nucleotide sequence: TGTGCTAGCAGCCCGGGGGTGGGAGTGCGAACTAATGAAAAACTGTTTTTT. Encoded protein: CASSPGVGVRTNEKLFF.

This chain joins TRBV10-3 and TRBJ2-5, with TRBD2 identical over 11 bases. The last part of the DNA fits TRBJ2-7 better; the J call may be wrong. The CDR3 has 15 residues. Germline V gene lookup returns CDR1 ENHRY and CDR2 SYGVKD. CDR3 sequence: CAISVTSGTSYEQYF. CDR3 DNA sequence: TGTGCCATCAGTGTGACTAGCGGGACTTCCTACGAGCAGTACTTC.

The CDR3 nucleotides read TGTGTCTGCGGGGAGAGCAATCAGCCCCAGCATTTT. Translated: CVCGESNQPQHF. The genes are TRBV27 and TRBJ1-5; D gene unclear. This CDR3 region has 12 residues. CDR1 MNHEY and CDR2 SMNVEV come from the germline V gene (reference sequence).

The chain combines TRBV19 with TRBJ1-3; no definite D call. V was shortened by 5 bases and J by 4 bases, with 9 bases between the two germline ends. The CDR3 has 13 residues. CDR1 LNHDA and CDR2 SQIVND come from the germline V gene (reference sequence). The CDR3, as DNA: TGTGCCAGTAGTCTCGAGCGGGGAAACACCATATATTTT. Protein: CASSLERGNTIYF.

The chain recombines TRBV14 with TRBJ2-1; TRBD1 agrees at 7 bases. Germline loops: CDR1 SGHDN, CDR2 FVKESK. The V and J ends lost 5 bases and 8 bases, in that order; junction bases with no gene match: 18. This CDR3 is 17 amino acids long. The CDR3 sequence is CASSETSTGVRRDEQFF. DNA of the CDR3: TGTGCCAGCAGCGAGACTTCCACAGGGGTTAGACGCGATGAGCAGTTCTTC.

J is TRBJ1-2 and V is TRBV13; a possible D gene is TRBD1 (6 bases). Trimming pared 3 bases from V and 4 bases from J, leaving 12 bases between. From germline, CDR1 is PRHDT and CDR2 FYEKMQ (reference sequence). The CDR3 runs to 14 residues. The CDR3 DNA reads as TGTGCCAGCAGCTTCTTCCGGGACACCTATGGCTACACCTTC. Residues: CASSFFRDTYGYTF.

The chain employs TRBV7-3 and TRBJ1-1, with 9 bases that match TRBD1. Germline V gene data show CDR1 as SGHTA and CDR2 as FQGTGA. Germline trimming cut 5 bases from V and 6 bases from J; bases unmatched to any gene: 10. The CDR3 has 15 amino acids. CDR3 sequence: CASSPRDRVTPEAFF. CDR3 in DNA: TGTGCCAGCAGCCCCCGGGACAGGGTAACCCCTGAAGCTTTCTTT.

V usage is TRBV11-1 and J usage is TRBJ2-7; no clear D. The CDR3 consists of 12 residues. CDR1 SGHAT and CDR2 FQDESV come from the germline V gene (reference sequence). Between the trimmed V and J ends, which lost 0 bases and 8 bases, there was a span of 8 bases. This CDR3 reads CASSLAAKQQYF. The CDR3 coding sequence is TGTGCCAGCAGCTTAGCAGCTAAGCAGCAGTACTTC.

The chain employs TRBV9 and TRBJ1-2; 10 nucleotides agree with TRBD1. V trimming: 0 bases; J trimming: 8 bases; junction bases outside the gene matches: 4. The CDR3 has 14 amino acids. Germline CDR1 reads SGDLS; CDR2 reads YYNGEE. The CDR3: CASSVGGQGLGYTF. In DNA form, the CDR3 reads TGTGCCAGCAGCGTAGGGGGACAGGGGTTAGGCTACACCTTC.

This chain links TRBV7-2 with TRBJ1-6, with D maybe TRBD1 (6 bases). Germline CDR1 SGHTA, CDR2 FQGNSA. The CDR3 loop spans 14 amino acids. Deletions cut 5 bases from V and 7 bases from J, with 12 bases between. DNA of the CDR3: TGTGCCAGCAGCCTCAGTGGGGGCAATTCACCCCTCCACTTT. This codes for CASSLSGGNSPLHF.

The V call is TRBV5-1, the J call TRBJ1-1; D remains unclear. Trimming left V 4 bases short and J 5 bases short, with 15 bases between. Per germline, CDR1 SGHRS and CDR2 YFSETQ. The CDR3 has 14 amino acids. In DNA form, the CDR3 reads TGCGCCAGCAGCGCGGGCCCTCCCGCGACTGAAGCTTTCTTT. Translated, it gives CASSAGPPATEAFF.

The J gene is TRBJ1-6, the V gene TRBV27; the D gene is possibly TRBD1 (6 bases). Trimming shortened V by 4 bases and J by 7 bases, and 8 bases separated the two germline ends. The germline V gene has CDR1 MNHEY and CDR2 SMNVEV (reference sequence). This CDR3 is built from 13 residues. The CDR3 loop is CASSSTGNSPLHF. The CDR3 nucleotides are TGTGCCAGCAGTTCCACAGGGAATTCACCCCTCCACTTT.

Notes on this clone: Other DNA variants within this sample encode the same CDR3. This chain joins TRBV6-1 and TRBJ1-1; TRBD1 is a possible D gene (6 bases). The CDR3 has 14 residues. Trimming shortened V by 5 bases and J by 4 bases, and 14 bases separated the two germline ends. Germline V gives CDR1 MNHNS, CDR2 SASEGT. The CDR3 region is CASSPLRGRTEAFF. The CDR3 DNA reads TGTGCCAGCAGTCCTCTCAGGGGACGCACTGAAGCTTTCTTT.

V usage is TRBV7-2 and J usage is TRBJ2-5; the match to TRBD2 covers 12 bases. Germline values: CDR1 SGHTA, CDR2 FQGNSA. J gave up 1 base and V 6 bases, and 3 bases lay outside the gene matches. The CDR3 runs to 15 residues. The CDR3 spells CASRRLAGAQETQYF. The CDR3 DNA sequence: TGTGCCAGCAGACGACTAGCGGGGGCCCAAGAGACCCAGTACTTC.

The chain is built from TRBV15 and TRBJ1-3, with D perhaps TRBD1 (6 bases). The CDR3 spans 14 residues. V was clipped by 6 bases and J by 2 bases, with 11 bases between them. Germline V lookup: CDR1 LNHNV, CDR2 YYDKDF (reference sequence). CDR3 in amino acids: CATRVTGTGNTIYF. CDR3 coding DNA: TGTGCCACCAGGGTTACAGGGACTGGAAACACCATATATTTT.

J is TRBJ1-2 and V is TRBV5-4, with 8 bases fitting TRBD1. The CDR3 covers 15 residues. The germline CDR1 and CDR2 sequences are SGHNT and YYREEE (reference sequence). V trimming: 4 bases; J trimming: 4 bases; junction bases outside the gene matches: 9. The CDR3 coding sequence is TGTGCCAGCAGCCCACGGACAGGGTGGAGCTATGGCTACACCTTC. It specifies CASSPRTGWSYGYTF. The variable domain in full, completed from reference TRBV5-4 and TRBJ1-2, reads ETGVTQSPTHLIKTRGQQVTLRCSSQSGHNTVSWYQQALGQGPQFIFQYYREEENGRGNFPPRFSGLQFPNYSSELNVNALELDDSALYLCASSPRTGWSYGYTFGSGTRLTVV.

The rearrangement links TRBV28 to TRBJ1-1; D possibly corresponds to TRBD1 (6 bases). V was trimmed by 8 bases and J by 3 bases, leaving 19 bases between them. Germline CDR1 MDHEN, CDR2 SYDVKM. The CDR3 length is 15 residues. CDR3: CASGLTGMGDTEAFF. As DNA, the CDR3 is TGTGCCAGCGGACTGACAGGTATGGGGGACACTGAAGCTTTCTTT. Supplemented by reference TRBV28 and TRBJ1-1, the full variable domain reads DVKVTQSSRYLVKRTGEKVFLECVQDMDHENMFWYRQDPGLGLRLIYFSYDVKMKEKGDIPEGYSVSREKKERFSLILESASTNQTSMYLCASGLTGMGDTEAFFGQGTRLTVV.

This sequence joins TRBV16 and TRBJ1-1; D unclear. The CDR3 is made up of 14 amino acids. Deletions cut 2 bases from V and 4 bases from J, with 11 bases between. The germline CDR1 and CDR2 sequences are KGHSY and FQNENV. The DNA of the CDR3 is TGTGCCAGCAGCCAAAAAATGGGAGGCACTGAAGCTTTCTTT. It codes for CASSQKMGGTEAFF. The full variable domain, its missing parts supplied by reference TRBV16 and TRBJ1-1, is GEEVAQTPKHLVRGEGQKAKLYCAPIKGHSYVFWYQQVLKNEFKFLISFQNENVFDETGMPKERFSAKCLPNSPCSLEIQATKLEDSAVYFCASSQKMGGTEAFFGQGTRLTVV.

The rearrangement joins TRBV7-2 to TRBJ1-2; D unclear. Trimming cost V 3 bases and J 1 base, with 9 bases left between them. Germline V gives CDR1 SGHTA, CDR2 FQGNSA. There are 14 residues in the CDR3. The CDR3 is CASSFGRFNYGYTF. The CDR3 DNA reads as TGTGCCAGCAGCTTCGGCAGGTTTAACTATGGCTACACCTTC.

This chain connects TRBV2 to TRBJ1-1, with no clear D. Germline V CDR1 and CDR2: SNHLY, FYNNEI. The CDR3 length is 13 residues. V lost 6 bases to trimming and J lost 1 base, with 9 bases between them. CDR3 sequence: CASRAGENTEAFF. As DNA, the CDR3 is TGTGCCAGCAGGGCAGGCGAGAACACTGAAGCTTTCTTT.